Included here is one T cell receptor beta chain sequence, with context. Produced via immunoSEQ multiplex PCR; TCRdb's table is partial and in-frame only. The sample carries 220,000 or so clones, more than 65% recorded once. This specimen comes from a study of blood T cell repertoires in COVID-19. CDR3 size: 17 residues. V dropped 0 bases and J dropped 1 base, with 13 bases sitting between them. The germline gives CDR1 SGHAT, CDR2 FQNNGV. Input material: peripheral blood. The sequence was obtained from a woman in her thirties who had recovered from COVID-19. The genes are TRBV11-2 and TRBJ2-1; D unclear. The CDR3 DNA reads TGTGCCAGCAGCTTAGATCCGAGTGCGGTATCCTACAATGAGCAGTTCTTC. Its protein is CASSLDPSAVSYNEQFF. The full variable domain, rest sourced from reference TRBV11-2 and TRBJ2-1, is EAGVAQSPRYKIIEKRQSVAFWCNPISGHATLYWYQQILGQGPKLLIQFQNNGVVDDSQLPKDRFSAERLKGVDSTLKIQPAKLEDSAVYLCASSLDPSAVSYNEQFFGPGTRLTVL.